This T cell receptor (beta chain) appears in the sequencing data of a study of CD8 T cells in ankylosing spondylitis. Study conclusions and caveats: Made up of eight highly homologous variants, a TCR beta motif appeared characteristic of ankylosing spondylitis blood. Reportedly, matched ankylosing spondylitis synovial fluid was significantly enriched for disease-linked clones. Some motif variants were previously reported in reactive arthritis synovial fluid and blood.

TCRdb re-derived calls from the 5' RACE reads in MiXCR, one entry per CDR3 protein. Found here are 290,000 or so distinct CDR3 sequences, less than 25% of them singletons; the top ten hold approximately 3.7%. Looked up from germline, CDR1 is ENHRY and CDR2 is SYGVKD. The V end lost 11 bases, the J end lost 0 bases, and 14 bases lay between the germline ends. This CDR3 contains 13 residues. Comments on this clonotype: What it binds is not known.

The receptor comes from a female donor with ankylosing spondylitis or in good health (not recorded which). This rearrangement joins TRBV10-3 to TRBJ2-7; D not resolved. The sample was blood, either unsorted or a sorted T cell fraction (not recorded which). CDR3 in amino acids: CASAYQVSYEQYF. The CDR3 region has the DNA TGTGCCTCCGCTTATCAGGTCTCCTACGAGCAGTACTTC.